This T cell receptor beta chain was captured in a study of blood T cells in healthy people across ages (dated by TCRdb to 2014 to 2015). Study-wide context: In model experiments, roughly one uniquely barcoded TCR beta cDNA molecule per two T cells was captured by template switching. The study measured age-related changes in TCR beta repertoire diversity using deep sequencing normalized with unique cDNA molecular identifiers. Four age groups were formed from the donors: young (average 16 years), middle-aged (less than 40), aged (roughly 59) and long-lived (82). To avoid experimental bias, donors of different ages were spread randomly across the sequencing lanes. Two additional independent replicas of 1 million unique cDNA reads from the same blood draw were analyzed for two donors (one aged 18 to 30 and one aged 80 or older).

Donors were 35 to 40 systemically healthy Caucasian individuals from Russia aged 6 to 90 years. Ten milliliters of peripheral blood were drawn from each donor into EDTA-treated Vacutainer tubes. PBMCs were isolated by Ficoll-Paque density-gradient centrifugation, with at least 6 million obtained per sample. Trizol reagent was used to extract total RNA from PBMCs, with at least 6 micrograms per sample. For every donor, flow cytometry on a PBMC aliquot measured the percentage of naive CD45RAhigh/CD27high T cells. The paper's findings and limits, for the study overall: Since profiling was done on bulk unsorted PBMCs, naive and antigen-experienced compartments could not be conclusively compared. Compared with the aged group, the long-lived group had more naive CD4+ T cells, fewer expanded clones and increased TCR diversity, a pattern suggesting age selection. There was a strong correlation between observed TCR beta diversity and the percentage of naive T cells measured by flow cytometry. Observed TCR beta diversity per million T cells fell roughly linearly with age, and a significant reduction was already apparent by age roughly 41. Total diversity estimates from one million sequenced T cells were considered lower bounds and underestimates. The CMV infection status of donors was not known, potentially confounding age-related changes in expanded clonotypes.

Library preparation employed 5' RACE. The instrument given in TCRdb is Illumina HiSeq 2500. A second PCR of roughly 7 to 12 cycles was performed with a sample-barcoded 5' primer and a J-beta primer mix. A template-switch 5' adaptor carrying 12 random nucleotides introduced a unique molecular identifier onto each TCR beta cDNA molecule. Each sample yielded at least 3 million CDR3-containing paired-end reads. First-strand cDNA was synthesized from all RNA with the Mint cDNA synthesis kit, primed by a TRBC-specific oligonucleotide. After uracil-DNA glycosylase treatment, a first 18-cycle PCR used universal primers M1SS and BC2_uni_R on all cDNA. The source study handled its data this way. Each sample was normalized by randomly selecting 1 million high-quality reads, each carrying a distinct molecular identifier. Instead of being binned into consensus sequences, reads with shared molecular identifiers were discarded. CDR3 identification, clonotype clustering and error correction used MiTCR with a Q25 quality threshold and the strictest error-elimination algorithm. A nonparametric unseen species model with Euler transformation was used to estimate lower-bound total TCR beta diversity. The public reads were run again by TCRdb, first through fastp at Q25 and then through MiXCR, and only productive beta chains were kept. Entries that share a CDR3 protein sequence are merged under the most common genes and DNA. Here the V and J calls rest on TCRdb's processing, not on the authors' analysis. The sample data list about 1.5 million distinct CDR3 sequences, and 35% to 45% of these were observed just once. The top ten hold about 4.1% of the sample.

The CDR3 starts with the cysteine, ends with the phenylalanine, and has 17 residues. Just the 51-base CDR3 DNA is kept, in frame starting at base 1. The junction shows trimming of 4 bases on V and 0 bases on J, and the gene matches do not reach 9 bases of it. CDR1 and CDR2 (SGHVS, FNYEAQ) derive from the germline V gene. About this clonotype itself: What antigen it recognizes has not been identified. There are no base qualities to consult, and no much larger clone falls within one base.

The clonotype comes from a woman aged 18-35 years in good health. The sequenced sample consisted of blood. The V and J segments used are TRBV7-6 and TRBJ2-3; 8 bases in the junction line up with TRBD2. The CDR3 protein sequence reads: CASSSPKAGDSTDTQYF. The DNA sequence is TGTGCCAGCAGCTCCCCGAAAGCGGGGGATAGCACAGATACGCAGTATTTT.